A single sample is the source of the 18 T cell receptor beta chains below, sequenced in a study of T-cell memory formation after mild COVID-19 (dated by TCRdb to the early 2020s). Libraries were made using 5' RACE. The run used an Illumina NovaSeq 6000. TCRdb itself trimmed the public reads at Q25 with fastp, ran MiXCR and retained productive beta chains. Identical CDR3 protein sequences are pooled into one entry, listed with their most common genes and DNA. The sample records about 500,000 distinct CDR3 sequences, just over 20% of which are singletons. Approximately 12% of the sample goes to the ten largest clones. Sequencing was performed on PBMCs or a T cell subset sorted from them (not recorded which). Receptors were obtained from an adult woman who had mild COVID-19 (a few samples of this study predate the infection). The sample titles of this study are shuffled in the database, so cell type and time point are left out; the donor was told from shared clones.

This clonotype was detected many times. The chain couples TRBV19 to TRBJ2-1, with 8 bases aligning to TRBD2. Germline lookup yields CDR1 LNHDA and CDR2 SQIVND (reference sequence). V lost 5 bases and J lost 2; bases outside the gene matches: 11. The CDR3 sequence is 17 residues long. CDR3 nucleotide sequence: TGTGCCAGTAGTCCCCGGGGGAGCGGGAGACCCTACAATGAGCAGTTCTTC. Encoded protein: CASSPRGSGRPYNEQFF.

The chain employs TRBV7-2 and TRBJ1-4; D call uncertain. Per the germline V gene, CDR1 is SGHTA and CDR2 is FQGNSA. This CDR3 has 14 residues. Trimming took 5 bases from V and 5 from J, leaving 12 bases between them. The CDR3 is CASSKSGRNEKLFF. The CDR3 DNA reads TGTGCCAGCAGCAAAAGCGGCAGAAATGAAAAACTGTTTTTT. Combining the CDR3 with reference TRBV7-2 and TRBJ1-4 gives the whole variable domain GAGVSQSPSNKVTEKGKDVELRCDPISGHTALYWYRQSLGQGLEFLIYFQGNSAPDKSGLPSDRFSAERTGGSVSTLTIQRTQQEDSAVYLCASSKSGRNEKLFFGSGTQLSVL.

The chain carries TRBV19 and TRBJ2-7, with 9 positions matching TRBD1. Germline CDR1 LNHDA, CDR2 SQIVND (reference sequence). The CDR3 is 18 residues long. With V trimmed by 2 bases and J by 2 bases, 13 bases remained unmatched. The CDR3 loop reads CASSIMGTGNLPTYEQYF. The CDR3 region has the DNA TGTGCCAGTAGTATAATGGGGACAGGGAATCTCCCTACCTACGAGCAGTACTTC.

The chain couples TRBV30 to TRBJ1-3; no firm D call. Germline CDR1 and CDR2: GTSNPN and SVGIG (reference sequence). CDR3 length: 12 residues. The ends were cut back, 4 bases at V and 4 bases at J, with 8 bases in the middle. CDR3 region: CAWTLTGNTIYF. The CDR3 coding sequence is TGTGCCTGGACTTTGACGGGAAACACCATATATTTT. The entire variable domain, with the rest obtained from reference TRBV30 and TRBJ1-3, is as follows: SQTIHQWPATLVQPVGSPLSLECTVEGTSNPNLYWYRQAAGRGLQLLFYSVGIGQISSEVPQNLSASRPQDRQFILSSKKLLLSDSGFYLCAWTLTGNTIYFGEGSWLTVV.

This CDR3 is CASSGTGLGSIQYF. The CDR3 nucleotides read TGTGCCAGCAGCGGGACGGGACTAGGTAGCATTCAGTACTTC. This chain links TRBV9 with TRBJ2-4; TRBD2 aligns across 8 bases. V lost 3 bases, J lost 9 bases, and 8 bases stayed unmatched. The CDR3 consists of 14 residues. Germline V gives CDR1 SGDLS, CDR2 YYNGEE. Full variable domain (remainder filled in from reference TRBV9 and TRBJ2-4): DSGVTQTPKHLITATGQRVTLRCSPRSGDLSVYWYQQSLDQGLQFLIQYYNGEERAKGNILERFSAQQFPDLHSELNLSSLELGDSALYFCASSGTGLGSIQYFGAGTRLSVL.

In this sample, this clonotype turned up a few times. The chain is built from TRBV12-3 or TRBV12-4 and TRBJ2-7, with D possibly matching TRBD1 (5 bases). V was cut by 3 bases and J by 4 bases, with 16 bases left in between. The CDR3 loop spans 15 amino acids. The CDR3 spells CASSFDPGKRYEQYF. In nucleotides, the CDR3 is TGTGCCAGCAGTTTCGACCCAGGGAAACGGTACGAGCAGTACTTC.

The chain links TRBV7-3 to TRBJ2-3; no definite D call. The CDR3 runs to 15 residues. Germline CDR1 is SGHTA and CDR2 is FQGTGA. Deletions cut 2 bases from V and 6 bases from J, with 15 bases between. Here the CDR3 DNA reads TGTGCCAGCAGCTTATTATACGCGGCGATGGATACGCAGTATTTT. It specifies CASSLLYAAMDTQYF.

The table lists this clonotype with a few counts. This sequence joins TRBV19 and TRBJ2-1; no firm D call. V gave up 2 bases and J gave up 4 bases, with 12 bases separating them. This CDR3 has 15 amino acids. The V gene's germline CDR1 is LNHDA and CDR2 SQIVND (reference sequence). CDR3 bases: TGTGCCAGTAGTATACTATTCTCCCCGTACAATGAGCAGTTCTTC. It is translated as CASSILFSPYNEQFF.

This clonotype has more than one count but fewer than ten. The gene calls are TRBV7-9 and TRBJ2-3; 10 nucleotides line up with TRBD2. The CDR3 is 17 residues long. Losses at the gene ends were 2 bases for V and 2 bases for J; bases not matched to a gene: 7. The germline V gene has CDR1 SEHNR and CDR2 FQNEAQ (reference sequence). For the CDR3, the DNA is TGTGCCAGCAGCTTAACCGCTAGCGGGGGAGTCACAGATACGCAGTATTTT. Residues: CASSLTASGGVTDTQYF.

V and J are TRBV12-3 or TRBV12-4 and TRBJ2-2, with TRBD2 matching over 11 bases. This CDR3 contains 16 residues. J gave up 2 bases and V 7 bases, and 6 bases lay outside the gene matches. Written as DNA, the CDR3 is TGTGCCAGCACCCCAGGACTAGCGGGTAACACCGGGGAGCTGTTTTTT. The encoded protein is CASTPGLAGNTGELFF.

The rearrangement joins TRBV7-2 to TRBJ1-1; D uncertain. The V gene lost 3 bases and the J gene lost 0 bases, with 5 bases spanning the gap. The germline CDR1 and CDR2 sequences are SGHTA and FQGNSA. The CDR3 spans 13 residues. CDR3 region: CASSFELNTEAFF. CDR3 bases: TGTGCCAGCAGCTTTGAGCTGAACACTGAAGCTTTCTTT.

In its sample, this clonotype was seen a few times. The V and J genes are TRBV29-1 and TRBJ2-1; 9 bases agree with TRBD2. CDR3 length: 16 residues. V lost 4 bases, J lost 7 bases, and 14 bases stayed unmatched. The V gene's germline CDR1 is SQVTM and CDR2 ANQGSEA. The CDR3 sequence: CSVGRLAGAKGNEQFF. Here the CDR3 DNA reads TGCAGCGTTGGTAGATTAGCGGGAGCAAAAGGTAATGAGCAGTTCTTC.

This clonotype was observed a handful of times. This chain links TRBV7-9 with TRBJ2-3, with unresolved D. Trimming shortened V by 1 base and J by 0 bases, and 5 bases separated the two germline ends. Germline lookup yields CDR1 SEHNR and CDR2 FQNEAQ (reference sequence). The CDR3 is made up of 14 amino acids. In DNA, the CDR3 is TGTGCCAGCAGCTTAGAGTGGAGCACAGATACGCAGTATTTT. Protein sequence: CASSLEWSTDTQYF.

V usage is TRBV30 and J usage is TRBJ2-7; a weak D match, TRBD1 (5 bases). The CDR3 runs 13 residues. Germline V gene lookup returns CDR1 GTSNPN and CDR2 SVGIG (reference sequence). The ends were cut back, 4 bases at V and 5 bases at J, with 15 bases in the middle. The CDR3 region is CAWTLSRVDEQYF. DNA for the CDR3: TGTGCCTGGACTTTGAGCAGGGTCGACGAGCAGTACTTC.

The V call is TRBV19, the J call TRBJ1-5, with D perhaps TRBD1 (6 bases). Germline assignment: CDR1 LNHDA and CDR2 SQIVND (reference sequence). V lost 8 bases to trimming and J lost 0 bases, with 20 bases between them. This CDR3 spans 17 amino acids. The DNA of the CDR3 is TGTGCCAGTGGGCGGGGGGCGAGTCGGCGTAGCAATCAGCCCCAGCATTTT. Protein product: CASGRGASRRSNQPQHF.

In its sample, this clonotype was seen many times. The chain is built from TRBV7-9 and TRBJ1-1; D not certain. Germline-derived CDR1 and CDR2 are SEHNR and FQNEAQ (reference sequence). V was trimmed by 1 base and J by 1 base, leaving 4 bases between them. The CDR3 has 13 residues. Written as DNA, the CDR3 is TGTGCCAGCAGCTTAGGGGAGAACACTGAAGCTTTCTTT. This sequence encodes CASSLGENTEAFF.

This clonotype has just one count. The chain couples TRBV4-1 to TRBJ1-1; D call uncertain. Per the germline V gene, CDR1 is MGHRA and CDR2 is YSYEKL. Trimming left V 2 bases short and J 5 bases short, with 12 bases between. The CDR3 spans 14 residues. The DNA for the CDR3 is TGCGCCAGCAGCCAACAGGAGCAGAAAACTGAAGCTTTCTTT. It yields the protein CASSQQEQKTEAFF.

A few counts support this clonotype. CDR3 region: CASSFTSEQETQYF. The DNA of the CDR3 is TGCGCCAGCAGCTTTACTAGCGAGCAAGAGACCCAGTACTTC. The V gene is TRBV5-1, the J gene TRBJ2-5, with 7 bases lining up with TRBD2. The CDR3 spans 14 residues. Germline loops: CDR1 SGHRS, CDR2 YFSETQ. V gave up 2 bases and J gave up 2 bases; unmatched junction bases: 3. Looking up the rest from reference TRBV5-1 and TRBJ2-5 gives the full variable domain: KAGVTQTPRYLIKTRGQQVTLSCSPISGHRSVSWYQQTPGQGLQFLFEYFSETQRNKGNFPGRFSGRQFSNSRSEMNVSTLELGDSALYLCASSFTSEQETQYFGPGTRLLVL.